This T cell receptor (beta chain) was captured in a study of blood T cells in healthy people across ages. This clonotype was found a few times. Its antigen is still unknown. Trimming took 6 bases from V and 5 from J; bases not matched to a gene: 5. This CDR3 spans 13 amino acids. CDR1 and CDR2 from the germline V gene are MGHDK and SYGVNS. Through a sample-barcoded 5' primer and a J-beta primer mix, a second PCR was run for roughly 6 to 11 cycles. Every sample returned 2.5 million or more CDR3-containing paired-end reads. One entry per CDR3 protein, called by TCRdb with MiXCR from the 5' RACE reads. This sample has over 950,000 distinct CDR3 sequences, with 30% to 40% found just once. Study-level findings and limits: When set beside aged donors, long-lived donors presented more naive CD4+ cells and higher diversity. Unknown donor CMV status possibly confounded expanded clonotype changes.

The rearrangement joins TRBV25-1 to TRBJ1-2, with 8 bases aligning to TRBD1. The sequencing sample was made of blood. This clonotype was sampled from a man between 18 and 29 years old in good health. The CDR3 region is CASSPTGEYGYTF. CDR3 DNA sequence: TGTGCCAGCAGCCCGACAGGGGAGTATGGCTACACCTTC.